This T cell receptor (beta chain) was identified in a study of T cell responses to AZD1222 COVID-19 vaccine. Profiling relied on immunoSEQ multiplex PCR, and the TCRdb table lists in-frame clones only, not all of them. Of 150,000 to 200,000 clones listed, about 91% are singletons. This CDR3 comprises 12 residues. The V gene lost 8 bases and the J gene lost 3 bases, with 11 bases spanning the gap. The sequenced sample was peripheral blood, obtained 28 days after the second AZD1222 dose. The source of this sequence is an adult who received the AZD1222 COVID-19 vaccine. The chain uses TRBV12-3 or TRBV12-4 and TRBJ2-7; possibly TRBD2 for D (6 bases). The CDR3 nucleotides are TGTGCCAGCTCGAAGGGAGGCTACGAGCAGTACTTC. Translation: CASSKGGYEQYF.